The 18 T cell receptor beta chains listed next were all sequenced from one sample in a study of CD8 T cells in ankylosing spondylitis. TCRdb used MiXCR to reprocess the 5' RACE reads, holding one entry per CDR3 protein. The repertoire holds 85,000 to 100,000 distinct CDR3 sequences, with about 8.8% as singletons. Source material: blood, either unsorted or a sorted T cell fraction (not recorded which). The receptor source for this set is a male donor with ankylosing spondylitis or in good health (not recorded which).

This clonotype occurred many times. CDR3 sequence: CASSPTGANYGYTF. CDR3 bases: TGTGCCAGCAGCCCGACGGGAGCTAACTATGGCTACACCTTC. The chain joins TRBV5-6 to TRBJ1-2; D remains unclear. The germline CDR1 and CDR2 sequences are SGHDT and YYEEEE. CDR3 length equals 14 residues. Between the trimmed V and J ends, which lost 4 bases and 0 bases, there was a span of 10 bases.

This clonotype was recorded once. A much larger clone differs from this one at a single base, so this may be a read error. V and J are TRBV20-1 and TRBJ1-5, with TRBD1 identical over 10 bases. Germline V gives CDR1 DFQATT, CDR2 SNEGSKA (reference sequence). This CDR3 has 14 residues. In DNA form, the CDR3 reads TGCAGTGCCCTAAACGGGACAGGGGTTCAGCCCCAGAATTTT. It codes for CSALNGTGVQPQNF.

This clonotype has at least ten counts. This rearrangement joins TRBV5-6 to TRBJ2-5; 7 bases agree with TRBD2. The CDR3 contains 16 residues. Germline trimming cut 3 bases from V and 1 base from J; bases unmatched to any gene: 9. The germline V gene has CDR1 SGHDT and CDR2 YYEEEE. The CDR3 DNA reads as TGTGCCAGCAGCTCGATTTGGGGGGGATTCCAAGAGACCCAGTACTTC. Translating gives CASSSIWGGFQETQYF.

A few counts support this clonotype. The chain uses TRBV11-2 and TRBJ2-3, with TRBD1 matching over 7 bases. Germline assignment: CDR1 SGHAT and CDR2 FQNNGV. Trimming removed 5 bases from V and 7 bases from J; junction bases left unmatched: 9. This CDR3 has 14 residues. CDR3 DNA sequence: TGTGCCAGCAGCCCCTCCCGGACAGGCAATACGCAGTATTTT. This gives the protein CASSPSRTGNTQYF.

This clonotype showed up many times. The J gene is TRBJ1-2, the V gene TRBV28; D not certain. CDR1 is MDHEN and CDR2 is SYDVKM in the germline V gene. The CDR3 is 11 amino acids. V was trimmed by 8 bases and J by 8 bases, leaving 12 bases between them. The CDR3 loop is CASGVSRGYTF. The CDR3 coding sequence is TGTGCCAGCGGGGTCTCACGGGGCTACACCTTC.

This clonotype was picked up many times. The chain recombines TRBV7-9 with TRBJ1-2; the match to TRBD1 covers 7 bases. The J segment lost 4 bases and the V segment lost 5 bases, leaving 4 bases of the junction unmatched. CDR3 size: 13 residues. Germline V gene sequence: CDR1 SEHNR, CDR2 FQNEAQ (reference sequence). As DNA, the CDR3 is TGTGCCAGCAGCGGAGGGACAGTCTATGGCTACACCTTC. Its protein product is CASSGGTVYGYTF.

Only a few counts were recorded for this clonotype. This chain joins TRBV5-1 and TRBJ2-2; 10 nucleotides line up with TRBD1. The V gene's germline CDR1 is SGHRS and CDR2 YFSETQ. The CDR3 sequence is 16 residues long. Trimming cost V 4 bases and J 7 bases; bases outside gene matches: 10. CDR3 nucleotide sequence: TGCGCCAGCAGCGCCTCCGGGACAGGGGAACACGGGGAGCTGTTTTTT. This sequence encodes CASSASGTGEHGELFF.

In its sample, this clonotype was seen many times. The chain recombines TRBV4-2 with TRBJ2-5; 7 bases match TRBD2. The CDR3 consists of 16 residues. V was clipped by 2 bases and J by 4 bases; unmatched bases: 10. The V gene's germline CDR1 is LGHNA and CDR2 YNFKEQ. The CDR3 coding sequence is TGTGCCAGCAGCCAAAATCTAGCGGTGACGACAGAGACCCAGTACTTC. Its protein is CASSQNLAVTTETQYF.

This clonotype was seen repeatedly, ten times or more. The V call is TRBV5-1, the J call TRBJ2-5, with a tentative D call TRBD1 (6 bases). Germline V gene lookup returns CDR1 SGHRS and CDR2 YFSETQ. The CDR3 totals 13 residues. The V end was cut by 4 bases, the J end by 5 bases, with 12 bases between. CDR3 loop: CASSTTGPETQYF. The DNA of the CDR3 is TGCGCCAGCAGCACAACAGGGCCCGAGACCCAGTACTTC.

This clonotype was recorded a few times. CDR3 nucleotides: TGTGCCAGCAGCCAGGGACTTGGGGCGAACACCGGGGAGCTGTTTTTT. Protein sequence: CASSQGLGANTGELFF. This sequence joins TRBV3-1 and TRBJ2-2; TRBD2 is a possible D gene (6 bases). The CDR3 spans 16 residues. Trimming stripped 3 bases from V and 0 bases from J, with 11 bases between. Germline CDR1 reads LGHDT; CDR2 reads YNNKEL (reference sequence).

The sample holds a few counts of this clonotype. The J gene is TRBJ2-7, the V gene TRBV7-6, with 9 nucleotides matching TRBD1. Germline V gene lookup returns CDR1 SGHVS and CDR2 FNYEAQ. The V gene end was trimmed by 5 bases and the J gene end by 4 bases; junction bases not matched to a gene: 6. This CDR3 comprises 14 residues. DNA of the CDR3: TGTGCCAGCAGCGCGGGACAGGGTTTATACGAGCAGTACTTC. Translated, it gives CASSAGQGLYEQYF.

The sample holds many counts of this clonotype. The V call is TRBV6-5, the J call TRBJ1-3; TRBD1 is a possible D gene (5 bases). The CDR3 totals 16 residues. Germline V lookup: CDR1 MNHEY, CDR2 SVGAGI. Deletions cut 3 bases from V and 0 bases from J, with 12 bases between. The CDR3, as DNA: TGTGCCAGCAGTTATCTTTCAGGGACCTCTGGAAACACCATATATTTT. Its translation: CASSYLSGTSGNTIYF.

The sample holds a few counts of this clonotype. This chain connects TRBV9 to TRBJ2-3, with 9 nucleotides matching TRBD2. The V and J ends lost 6 bases and 0 bases, in that order; junction bases with no gene match: 5. Per the germline V gene, CDR1 is SGDLS and CDR2 is YYNGEE. The CDR3 sequence is 15 residues long. CDR3 nucleotides: TGTGCCAGCAACCAGCGGGGGGCGAGCACAGATACGCAGTATTTT. Amino acid sequence: CASNQRGASTDTQYF.

This clonotype was seen at least ten times. The chain links TRBV20-1 to TRBJ2-2; 9 bases fit TRBD2. V lost 1 base and J lost 6; bases outside the gene matches: 6. The CDR3 extends over 15 amino acids. Germline assignment: CDR1 DFQATT and CDR2 SNEGSKA (reference sequence). The CDR3 spells CSARVGASGAGELFF. The DNA for the CDR3 is TGCAGTGCTAGAGTGGGGGCTAGCGGGGCCGGGGAGCTGTTTTTT.

This clonotype was seen many times. The V and J genes are TRBV20-1 and TRBJ1-5; D perhaps matches TRBD1 (6 bases). From germline, CDR1 is DFQATT and CDR2 SNEGSKA (reference sequence). The V gene lost 4 bases and the J gene lost 2 bases, with 12 bases spanning the gap. This CDR3 is built from 14 residues. Here the CDR3 DNA reads TGCAGTGCTATGAGGGGGTTGGGCAATCAGCCCCAGCATTTT. Translating gives CSAMRGLGNQPQHF.

This clonotype was picked up a small number of times. V usage is TRBV24-1 and J usage is TRBJ2-1; the match to TRBD1 covers 9 bases. Trimming removed 3 bases from V and 9 bases from J; junction bases left unmatched: 11. CDR1 and CDR2 from the germline V gene are KGHDR and SFDVKD. The CDR3 has 16 residues. CDR3 sequence: CATSDPGTGNSVEQFF. In DNA form, the CDR3 reads TGTGCCACCAGTGATCCCGGGACAGGGAATAGTGTTGAGCAGTTCTTC.

There are many counts of this clonotype. The J gene is TRBJ2-1, the V gene TRBV27, with TRBD1 as a possible D gene (5 bases). CDR1 is MNHEY, CDR2 SMNVEV, per germline (reference sequence). Deletions cut 5 bases from V and 2 bases from J, with 10 bases between. This CDR3 has 14 amino acids. The CDR3 DNA reads as TGTGCCAGCAGTCAGGGTCCCCCCTACAATGAGCAGTTCTTC. Amino acid sequence: CASSQGPPYNEQFF.

This clonotype showed up many times. The chain recombines TRBV7-8 with TRBJ2-3, with D possibly matching TRBD2 (6 bases). Germline-derived CDR1 and CDR2 are SGHVS and FQNEAQ. This CDR3 is 16 amino acids long. Trimming cost V 5 bases and J 5 bases, with 20 bases left between them. For the CDR3, the DNA is TGTGCCAGCAGCCCTCGTGCGGGCGCGGGGAGAGATACGCAGTATTTT. This codes for CASSPRAGAGRDTQYF. Full variable domain (remainder filled in from reference TRBV7-8 and TRBJ2-3): GAGVSQSPRYKVAKRGQDVALRCDPISGHVSLFWYQQALGQGPEFLTYFQNEAQLDKSGLPSDRFFAERPEGSVSTLKIQRTQQEDSAVYLCASSPRAGAGRDTQYFGPGTRLTVL.